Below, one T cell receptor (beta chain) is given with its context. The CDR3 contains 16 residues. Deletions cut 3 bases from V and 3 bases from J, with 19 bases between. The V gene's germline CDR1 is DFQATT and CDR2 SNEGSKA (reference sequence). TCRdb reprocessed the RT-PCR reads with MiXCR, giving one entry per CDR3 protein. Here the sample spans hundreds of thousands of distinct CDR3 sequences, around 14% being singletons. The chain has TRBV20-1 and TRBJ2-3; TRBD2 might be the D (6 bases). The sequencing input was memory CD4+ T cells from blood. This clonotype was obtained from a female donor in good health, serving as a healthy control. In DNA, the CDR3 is TGCAGTGCTAGGGTTACTAGCAGGGTTGGAACAGATACGCAGTATTTT. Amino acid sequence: CSARVTSRVGTDTQYF.